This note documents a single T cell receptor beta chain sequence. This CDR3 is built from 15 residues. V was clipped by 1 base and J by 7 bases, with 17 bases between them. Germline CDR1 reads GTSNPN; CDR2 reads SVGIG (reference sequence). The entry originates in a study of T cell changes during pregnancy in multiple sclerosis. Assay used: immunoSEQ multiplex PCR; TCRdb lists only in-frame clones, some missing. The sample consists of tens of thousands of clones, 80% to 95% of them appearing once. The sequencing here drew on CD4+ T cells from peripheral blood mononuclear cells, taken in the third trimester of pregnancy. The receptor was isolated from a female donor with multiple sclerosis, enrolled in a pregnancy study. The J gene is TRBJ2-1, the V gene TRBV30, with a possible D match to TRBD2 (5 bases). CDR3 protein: CAWSGRPALGNEQFF. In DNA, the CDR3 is TGTGCCTGGAGTGGGAGGCCCGCACTTGGGAATGAGCAGTTCTTC.